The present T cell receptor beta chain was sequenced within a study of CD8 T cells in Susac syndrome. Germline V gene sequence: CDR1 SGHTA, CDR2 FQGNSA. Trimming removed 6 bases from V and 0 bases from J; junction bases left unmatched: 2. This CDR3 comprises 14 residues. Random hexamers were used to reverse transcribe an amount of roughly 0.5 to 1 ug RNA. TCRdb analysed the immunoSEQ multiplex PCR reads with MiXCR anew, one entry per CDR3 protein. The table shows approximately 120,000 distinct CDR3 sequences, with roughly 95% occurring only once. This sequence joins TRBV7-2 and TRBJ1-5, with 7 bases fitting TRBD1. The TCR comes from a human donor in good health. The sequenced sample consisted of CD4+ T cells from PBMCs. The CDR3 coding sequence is TGTGCCAGCAGTCGACAGGGTAGCAATCAGCCCCAGCATTTT. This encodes CASSRQGSNQPQHF.